A selection of T cell receptor beta chains follows, all from one sample in a study of cytomegalovirus exposure and HLA in healthy donors. The repertoire was sequenced with immunoSEQ multiplex PCR; TCRdb's copy has only in-frame clones and lacks some. The table counts roughly 110,000 clones; about 6.8% lies in the top ten. The sequencing input was PBMCs. The receptors here all came from a man in his forties in good health and CMV-seropositive. Both conserved end residues are part of each CDR3. A D gene is named only where the DNA matches it firmly.

v_call	j_call	d_call	cdr3_aa	cdr3_nt
TRBV29-1	TRBJ2-2	TRBD2	CSVRRGGVGELFF	TGCAGCGTGCGGCGGGGAGGGGTCGGGGAGCTGTTTTTT
TRBV28	TRBJ1-2	NA	CASSPERGYDYGYTF	TGTGCCAGCAGCCCTGAGCGCGGTTACGACTATGGCTACACCTTC
TRBV10-3	TRBJ2-7	TRBD1	CAISEWTGETYEQYF	TGTGCCATCAGTGAGTGGACAGGCGAGACCTACGAGCAGTACTTC
TRBV14	TRBJ1-1	NA	CASSQDSGTFF	TGTGCCAGCAGCCAAGACTCCGGTACTTTCTTT
TRBV6-1	TRBJ2-7	TRBD2	CASSEREGPYEQYF	TGTGCCAGCAGTGAGCGGGAGGGCCCGTACGAGCAGTACTTC
TRBV11-2	TRBJ2-1	NA	CASSFRGEQFF	TGTGCCAGCAGCTTCCGCGGTGAGCAGTTCTTC
TRBV9	TRBJ2-2	NA	CASSVISGMNTGELFF	TGTGCCAGCAGCGTCATTAGCGGAATGAACACCGGGGAGCTGTTTTTT
TRBV10-1	TRBJ2-7	TRBD1	CASSESTGPRHYEQYF	TGCGCCAGCAGTGAGTCGACAGGGCCGAGACACTACGAGCAGTACTTC
TRBV11-3	TRBJ2-7	NA	CASSGDSSYEQYF	TGTGCCAGCAGCGGCGACAGCTCCTACGAGCAGTACTTC
TRBV14	TRBJ1-2	NA	CASSQIRDSLYGYTF	TGTGCCAGCAGCCAAATCAGGGATTCGCTATACGGCTACACCTTC
TRBV5-8	TRBJ1-1	NA	CASSWGLPNTEAFF	TGTGCCAGCAGCTGGGGACTGCCGAACACTGAAGCTTTCTTT
TRBV7-7	TRBJ2-7	NA	CASSLKGGYEQYF	TGTGCTAGCAGCTTAAAAGGCGGCTACGAGCAGTACTTC
TRBV7-8	TRBJ2-5	NA	CASSFRLEETQYF	TGTGCCAGCAGCTTCAGACTGGAAGAGACCCAGTACTTC
TRBV7-9	TRBJ2-7	TRBD1	CASSRNRDSGYEQYF	TGTGCCAGCAGCCGAAATCGGGACAGTGGCTACGAGCAGTACTTC
TRBV4-2	TRBJ1-5	NA	CASSQAGNQPQHF	TGTGCCAGCAGCCAAGCGGGGAATCAGCCCCAGCATTTT
TRBV5-8	TRBJ2-7	NA	CASSSRGYSYEQYF	TGTGCCAGCAGCTCCAGGGGATACTCCTACGAGCAGTACTTC
TRBV4-1	TRBJ2-7	NA	CASSHVGVGGSLYEQYF	TGCGCCAGCAGCCACGTAGGGGTCGGGGGTTCCCTCTACGAGCAGTACTTC
TRBV5-1	TRBJ1-2	TRBD1	CASSTPTGLGGYTF	TGCGCCAGCAGCACCCCGACAGGGCTGGGTGGCTACACCTTC
TRBV27	TRBJ2-7	NA	CASSSLTSWDEQYF	TGTGCCAGCAGTTCCCTCACTAGCTGGGACGAGCAGTACTTC
TRBV5-6	TRBJ2-7	NA	CASSSRGFSSYEQYF	TGTGCCAGCAGCTCTAGAGGTTTCTCATCCTACGAGCAGTACTTC
TRBV2	TRBJ2-7	NA	CASSLQAPAYEQYF	TGTGCCAGCAGCCTACAGGCCCCTGCCTACGAGCAGTACTTC
TRBV4-3	TRBJ2-1	NA	CASSQARGGVGSSYNEQFF	TGCGCCAGCAGCCAAGCCCGGGGCGGGGTTGGGAGCTCCTACAATGAGCAGTTCTTC
TRBV28	TRBJ2-1	NA	CASSFLARVSSYNEQFF	TGTGCCAGCAGTTTTCTCGCCAGGGTCTCTTCCTACAATGAGCAGTTCTTC
TRBV28	TRBJ2-7	NA	CASSPSGSYEQYF	TGTGCCAGCAGTCCCAGCGGATCCTACGAGCAGTACTTC
TRBV27	TRBJ1-5	TRBD1	CASSSGQGAWEPQHF	TGTGCCAGCAGTTCCGGACAGGGGGCGTGGGAGCCCCAGCATTTT
TRBV21-1	TRBJ1-4	NA	CASSTSTGREKLFF	TGTGCCAGCAGCACATCGACAGGGAGGGAAAAACTGTTTTTT
TRBV2	TRBJ1-1	NA	CASSGEGTNTEAFF	TGTGCCAGCAGTGGGGAGGGTACGAACACTGAAGCTTTCTTT
TRBV20-1	TRBJ2-1	TRBD2	CSRAGSSEQFF	TGCAGTCGAGCGGGAAGCAGTGAGCAGTTCTTC
TRBV27	TRBJ1-1	NA	CASRARVGNTEAFF	TGTGCCAGCAGAGCCAGGGTGGGGAACACTGAAGCTTTCTTT
TRBV2	TRBJ1-4	NA	CASRAGTINEKLFF	TGTGCCAGCAGGGCAGGGACAATTAATGAAAAACTGTTTTTT
TRBV18	TRBJ2-3	TRBD2	CASSPQLAGITDTQYF	TGTGCCAGCTCACCACAACTAGCGGGAATCACAGATACGCAGTATTTT
TRBV4-1	TRBJ1-5	NA	CASSQDRRGQPQHF	TGCGCCAGCAGCCAAGATCGCAGGGGACAGCCCCAGCATTTT